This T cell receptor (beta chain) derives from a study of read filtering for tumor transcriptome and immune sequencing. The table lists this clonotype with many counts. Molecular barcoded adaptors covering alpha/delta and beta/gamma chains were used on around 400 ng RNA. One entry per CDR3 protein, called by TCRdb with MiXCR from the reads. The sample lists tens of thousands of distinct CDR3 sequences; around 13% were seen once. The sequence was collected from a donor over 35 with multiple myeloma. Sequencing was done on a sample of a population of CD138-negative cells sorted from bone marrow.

The CDR3 is CSVVNSRGDNEQFF. CDR3 nucleotides: TGCAGCGTTGTAAACAGTCGAGGGGACAATGAGCAGTTCTTC. The J gene is TRBJ2-1, the V gene TRBV29-1; D might be TRBD1 or TRBD2, each matching 5 bases. The germline V gene has CDR1 SQVTM and CDR2 ANQGSEA. V shed 4 bases and J shed 5 bases, with 15 bases lying between them. This CDR3 contains 14 residues.